The entry below describes one TCR beta chain. Its cognate antigen is unknown. These data come from a study of metastatic and nonmetastatic thyroid tumors. Study information: Repertoires from malignant and benign thyroid patients were compared across blood and tumor or nodule tissue.

The study, taken as a whole, reports: Patients with malignant thyroid tumors reportedly had significantly higher TCR beta diversity than those with benign nodules, in blood and tumor.

TCRdb re-clonotyped the PCR reads through MiXCR. The data show about 4,300 clones, roughly 21% seen once. There were no patients who had received any treatment before thyroid surgery. Per the germline V gene, CDR1 is SGHAT and CDR2 is FQNNGV. There are 15 residues in the CDR3. V trimming: 4 bases; J trimming: 5 bases; junction bases outside the gene matches: 10. V usage is TRBV11-2 and J usage is TRBJ1-2; 7 bases map to TRBD1. The source material was tumor tissue. The sequence was obtained from a male donor with papillary thyroid cancer or a benign thyroid nodule (not recorded which). Some clones in this sample may be carry-over from other donors' samples. DNA of the CDR3: TGTGCCAGCAGCTCACCCTGGGGACAGATGTATGGCTACACCTTC. Protein sequence: CASSSPWGQMYGYTF.